The rows below give T cell receptor beta chains drawn from one sample of a study of CD8+ T cells in alopecia areata. Assay used: immunoSEQ multiplex PCR; TCRdb lists only in-frame clones, some missing. The data show 110,000 or so clones, approximately 60% seen once. Specimen: CD4+ T cells sorted from blood. Every receptor here comes from a human donor in good health. CDR3s include the opening cysteine and the closing phenylalanine or tryptophan. D genes are given only for firm matches. Clone size is not always given. Where it is, it says once, few, many or a class for expanded clones.

CDR3nt,CDR3aa,v_gene,j_gene,abundance,d_gene
TGTGCCAGCAGGAATAACCATGAGCAGTTCTTC,CASRNNHEQFF,TRBV7-2,TRBJ2-1,once,NA
TGTGCCAGCAGCTTAAGTCTCGGAGCGGAGCAGTTCTTC,CASSLSLGAEQFF,TRBV7-3,TRBJ2-1,NA,NA
TGTGCCAGCTACGCAACGGCAGGCCTGAACACTGAAGCTTTCTTT,CASYATAGLNTEAFF,TRBV5-4,TRBJ1-1,NA,NA
TGCGCCAGCAGCTGGGGACTAGCGGCTGAGCAGTTCTTC,CASSWGLAAEQFF,TRBV5-1,TRBJ2-1,NA,TRBD2
TGTGCCAGCAGTTCCTATCGGACAGGGGGCAATCAGCCCCAGCATTTT,CASSSYRTGGNQPQHF,TRBV27,TRBJ1-5,NA,TRBD1
TGCAGCGTTGGGACAGGCTATTCCAAAAACATTCAGTACTTC,CSVGTGYSKNIQYF,TRBV29-1,TRBJ2-4,NA,TRBD1
TGTGCCAGCAGTTTTTCAGGGTACCCGTACTTC,CASSFSGYPYF,TRBV25-1,TRBJ2-7,NA,NA
TGCGCCAGCTCCTACGAGCAGTACTTC,CASSYEQYF,TRBV5-1,TRBJ2-7,NA,NA
TGCAGCGTTGAAAGGGTTTTGAACACTGAAGCTTTCTTT,CSVERVLNTEAFF,TRBV29-1,TRBJ1-1,NA,NA
TGTGCCAGCAGTTACGAATGGACAGGAAATCAGCCCCAGCATTTT,CASSYEWTGNQPQHF,TRBV6-6,TRBJ1-5,NA,TRBD1
TGCGCCAGCAGTGCGGACGGGGGAAACAATCAGCCCCAGCATTTT,CASSADGGNNQPQHF,TRBV10-2,TRBJ1-5,NA,NA
TGCAGCGCCGAGCCAGCCATAGCCAAAAACATTCAGTACTTC,CSAEPAIAKNIQYF,TRBV29-1,TRBJ2-4,NA,NA
TGTGCCAGCGGGAAGGGACAGGGGTCCTACGAGCAGTACTTC,CASGKGQGSYEQYF,TRBV5-4,TRBJ2-7,NA,TRBD1
TGCAGCGTTGCACTAAAGGGCCGACAAGAGACCCAGTACTTC,CSVALKGRQETQYF,TRBV29-1,TRBJ2-5,NA,NA
TGCGCCAGCAGCTTCAGTGACGACCAGTACTTC,CASSFSDDQYF,TRBV5-1,TRBJ2-5,NA,NA
TGCAGCGCCTGGGACAGGGGAGAGACCCAGTACTTC,CSAWDRGETQYF,TRBV29-1,TRBJ2-5,NA,TRBD1
TGTGCCAGCAGCTTTTCCGGGTATGGCTACACCTTC,CASSFSGYGYTF,TRBV5-4,TRBJ1-2,NA,NA
TGCGCCAGCAGCTTGTTTCTCTTC,CASSLFLF,TRBV5-1,TRBJ2-7,NA,NA
TGCAGTGCTCTGCAGGGAAACACCATATATTTT,CSALQGNTIYF,TRBV20-1,TRBJ1-3,NA,NA
TGTGCCAGCAACAATGGCGGGACAGCAAAAGATACGCAGTATTTT,CASNNGGTAKDTQYF,TRBV11-2,TRBJ2-3,NA,NA
TGTGCCAGCTCACCACGCGGGAACACTGAAGCTTTCTTT,CASSPRGNTEAFF,TRBV18,TRBJ1-1,NA,NA
TGCAGCGTTGGAGACAGGGGAAGGGGCTACACCTTC,CSVGDRGRGYTF,TRBV29-1,TRBJ1-2,few,TRBD1